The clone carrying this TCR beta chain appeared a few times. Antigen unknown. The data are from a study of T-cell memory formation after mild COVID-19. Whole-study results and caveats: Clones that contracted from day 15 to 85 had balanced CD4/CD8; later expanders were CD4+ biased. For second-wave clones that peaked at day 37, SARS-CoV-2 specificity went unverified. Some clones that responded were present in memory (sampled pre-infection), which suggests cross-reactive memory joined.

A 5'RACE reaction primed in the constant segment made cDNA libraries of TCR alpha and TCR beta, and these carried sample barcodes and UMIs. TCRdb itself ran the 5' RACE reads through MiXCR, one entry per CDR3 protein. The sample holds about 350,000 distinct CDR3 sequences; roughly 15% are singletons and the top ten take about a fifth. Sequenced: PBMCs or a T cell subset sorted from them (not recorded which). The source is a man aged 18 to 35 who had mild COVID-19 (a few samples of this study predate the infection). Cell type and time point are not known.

The CDR3 spells CSAELAVYNSPLHF. The CDR3 DNA reads as TGCAGTGCTGAATTGGCAGTCTATAATTCACCCCTCCACTTT. This chain uses TRBV20-1 with TRBJ1-6; D ambiguous. CDR1 is DFQATT, CDR2 SNEGSKA, per germline (reference sequence). CDR3 length: 14 residues. Trimming shortened V by 5 bases and J by 3 bases, and 11 bases separated the two germline ends.